The 32 T cell receptor beta chains below were found in one sample sequenced in a study of shared clonotypes between healthy human individuals. Sequencing used immunoSEQ multiplex PCR; TCRdb keeps in-frame clones, though not all of them. The sample lists about 2.4 million clones, 80% to 95% seen once, with 0.36% in the top ten. Input material: naive CD4+ T cells from PBMCs. Subset: CD45RA+ positively selected. The receptors stem from a man between 18 and 29 years old in good health. Some clones in this sample may be carry-over from other donors' samples.

The chain uses TRBV28 and TRBJ1-3; 9 nucleotides agree with TRBD1. Per the germline V gene, CDR1 is MDHEN and CDR2 is SYDVKM. This CDR3 has 15 residues. Trimming removed 6 bases from V and 1 base from J; junction bases left unmatched: 4. CDR3 sequence (DNA): TGTGCCAGCAGGGCCGGGACAGGGTCTGGAAACACCATATATTTT. It is translated as CASRAGTGSGNTIYF.

The sample holds a few counts of this clone. The V call is TRBV28, the J call TRBJ2-2; D not resolved. V gave up 5 bases and J gave up 7 bases, with 14 bases separating them. The CDR3 is made up of 14 amino acids. Germline assignment: CDR1 MDHEN and CDR2 SYDVKM. The CDR3 sequence is CASSPSSGRGELFF. The CDR3 DNA reads TGTGCCAGCAGTCCGTCTTCGGGCCGCGGGGAGCTGTTTTTT.

V gene TRBV11-1 combines with J gene TRBJ2-1; D is unclear. This CDR3 has 15 residues. CDR1 SGHAT and CDR2 FQDESV come from the germline V gene (reference sequence). Trimming cost V 1 base and J 8 bases, with 15 bases left between them. This CDR3 is CASSLELGLGDEQFF. Written as DNA, the CDR3 is TGTGCCAGCAGCTTAGAGCTTGGTCTTGGCGATGAGCAGTTCTTC.

The rearrangement links TRBV11-2 to TRBJ1-1; D not resolved. Germline V gene data show CDR1 as SGHAT and CDR2 as FQNNGV. This CDR3 spans 17 amino acids. Trimming took 0 bases from V and 2 from J, leaving 16 bases between them. The CDR3 sequence: CASSLEMAGSANTEAFF. CDR3 DNA sequence: TGTGCCAGCAGCTTAGAAATGGCTGGCAGCGCCAACACTGAAGCTTTCTTT.

This clone appeared a single time. The chain combines TRBV7-9 with TRBJ2-7; TRBD1 matches 7 bases. The CDR3 sequence is 17 residues long. Germline lookup yields CDR1 SEHNR and CDR2 FQNEAQ (reference sequence). The V segment lost 3 bases and the J segment 6 bases; nucleotides outside the gene matches: 17. The CDR3 region is CASSFWGTAGLGSEQYF. The CDR3 coding sequence is TGTGCCAGCAGCTTTTGGGGGACAGCTGGCCTGGGGTCCGAGCAGTACTTC.

CDR3 coding DNA: TGTGCCAGCAGCACGCTTGGTATGGAGACGCAGTATTTT. The encoded protein is CASSTLGMETQYF. The chain is built from TRBV5-4 and TRBJ2-3; no definite D call. V was clipped by 4 bases and J by 9 bases, with 15 bases between them. There are 13 residues in the CDR3. CDR1 SGHNT and CDR2 YYREEE come from the germline V gene (reference sequence).

V usage is TRBV12-5 and J usage is TRBJ2-1; no clear D gene. The CDR3 spans 11 residues. Germline CDR1 reads LGHNT; CDR2 reads FRNRAP. V was cut by 6 bases and J by 9 bases, with 9 bases left in between. The CDR3 bases are TGTGCTAGTGGATCCCTAGTTGAGCAGTTCTTC. Amino acid sequence: CASGSLVEQFF.

The chain employs TRBV28 and TRBJ2-7, with 7 nucleotides matching TRBD1. Trimming at V came to 6 bases and at J to 6 bases, leaving 8 bases not matched to a gene. The germline CDR1 and CDR2 sequences are MDHEN and SYDVKM. The CDR3 contains 13 residues. CDR3 bases: TGTGCCAGCAGGGAGACAGGGCCTCGCGAGCAGTACTTC. Its protein is CASRETGPREQYF.

The chain couples TRBV18 to TRBJ2-5, with D tentatively TRBD1 (6 bases). The germline CDR1 and CDR2 sequences are KGHSH and LQKENI. The CDR3 length is 14 residues. V shed 3 bases and J shed 7 bases, with 15 bases lying between them. The CDR3 DNA reads as TGTGCCAGCTCACCGTTAGACAGGAAAGGGACCCAGTACTTC. Its protein product is CASSPLDRKGTQYF.

The chain uses TRBV5-6 and TRBJ1-4, with D unclear. Between the trimmed V and J ends, which lost 0 bases and 4 bases, there was a span of 7 bases. The germline V gene encodes CDR1 SGHDT and CDR2 YYEEEE. This CDR3 is 14 amino acids long. CDR3 nucleotides: TGTGCCAGCAGCTTGGGGACCCATAATGAAAAACTGTTTTTT. Protein product: CASSLGTHNEKLFF.

The chain carries TRBV18 and TRBJ2-7; TRBD1 matches at 11 bases. The CDR3 contains 14 residues. CDR1 is KGHSH and CDR2 is LQKENI in the germline V gene. The ends lost 3 bases at V and 8 bases at J; junction bases unmatched: 6. The CDR3 protein is CASSPDRGPFQQYF. The DNA of the CDR3 is TGTGCCAGCTCACCGGACAGGGGGCCTTTCCAGCAGTACTTC.

The chain couples TRBV29-1 to TRBJ2-5; D ambiguous. The DNA end lines up better with TRBJ2-7; the J call may be wrong. Germline V lookup: CDR1 SQVTM, CDR2 ANQGSEA. This CDR3 region has 14 residues. The CDR3 here is CSVAPGRKSYEQYF. The CDR3 nucleotides are TGCAGCGTTGCGCCGGGCCGGAAAAGTTACGAGCAGTACTTC.

As to this clone: Distinct nucleotide sequences in the sample also encode this CDR3. V is TRBV28 and J is TRBJ2-7; TRBD1 aligns across 8 bases. V gave up 5 bases and J gave up 0 bases; unmatched junction bases: 6. Looked up from germline, CDR1 is MDHEN and CDR2 is SYDVKM. The CDR3 spans 15 residues. CDR3 sequence reads: CASSTPGTGSYEQYF. As DNA, the CDR3 is TGTGCCAGCAGTACCCCCGGGACAGGCTCCTACGAGCAGTACTTC.

The chain couples TRBV5-1 to TRBJ2-5; 7 positions match TRBD2. Germline V lookup: CDR1 SGHRS, CDR2 YFSETQ. The V segment lost 2 bases and the J segment 3 bases; nucleotides outside the gene matches: 4. The CDR3 loop spans 14 amino acids. CDR3 sequence reads: CASSFQGGKETQYF. The CDR3 nucleotides are TGCGCCAGCAGCTTTCAGGGAGGGAAAGAGACCCAGTACTTC.

The J gene is TRBJ1-4, the V gene TRBV7-2; possible D gene TRBD1, 5 bases. The V end lost 4 bases, the J end lost 7 bases, and 7 bases lay between the germline ends. From germline, CDR1 is SGHTA and CDR2 FQGNSA. This CDR3 comprises 12 residues. The CDR3: CASSSGGEKLFF. The CDR3 DNA reads TGTGCCAGCAGCTCCGGGGGTGAAAAACTGTTTTTT.

The chain couples TRBV7-2 to TRBJ1-1; perhaps TRBD1 as D (5 bases). The CDR3 contains 14 residues. Germline V CDR1 and CDR2: SGHTA, FQGNSA. The V and J ends lost 5 bases and 3 bases respectively, with 13 bases between them. As DNA, the CDR3 is TGTGCCAGCAGCCGGGACCGATGGGACACTGAAGCTTTCTTT. This sequence encodes CASSRDRWDTEAFF.

The V call is TRBV15, the J call TRBJ1-3; no clear D. Germline CDR1 is LNHNV and CDR2 is YYDKDF (reference sequence). Trimming cost V 1 base and J 0 bases, with 7 bases left between them. This CDR3 is built from 15 residues. The CDR3 region is CATSRVYYSGNTIYF. The DNA for the CDR3 is TGTGCCACCAGCAGAGTATACTACTCTGGAAACACCATATATTTT. The full variable domain, rest sourced from reference TRBV15 and TRBJ1-3, is DAMVIQNPRYQVTQFGKPVTLSCSQTLNHNVMYWYQQKSSQAPKLLFHYYDKDFNNEADTPDNFQSRRPNTSFCFLDIRSPGLGDTAMYLCATSRVYYSGNTIYFGEGSWLTVV.

The chain links TRBV10-1 to TRBJ2-5; 9 nucleotides line up with TRBD1. Germline V gives CDR1 WNHNN, CDR2 SYGVQD (reference sequence). CDR3 size: 16 residues. V was clipped by 5 bases and J by 5 bases; unmatched bases: 12. The CDR3: CASSKTGGGSGETQYF. In DNA form, the CDR3 reads TGCGCCAGCAGTAAAACAGGGGGCGGCTCTGGCGAGACCCAGTACTTC.

This chain uses TRBV19 with TRBJ1-5; 12 bases fit TRBD1. The CDR3 length is 16 residues. Trimming took 3 bases from V and 5 from J; bases not matched to a gene: 5. The V gene's germline CDR1 is LNHDA and CDR2 SQIVND (reference sequence). The CDR3 here is CASSMYGTGGDQPQHF. The CDR3 coding sequence is TGTGCCAGTAGTATGTATGGGACAGGGGGCGATCAGCCCCAGCATTTT.

The chain uses TRBV4-1 and TRBJ1-5, with TRBD1 matching 7 bases. The J segment lost 5 bases and the V segment lost 1 base, leaving 11 bases of the junction unmatched. From germline, CDR1 is MGHRA and CDR2 YSYEKL. This CDR3 has 17 amino acids. CDR3 coding DNA: TGCGCCAGCAGCCAAGGCAGAAGACAGGGTCGCGATCAGCCCCAGCATTTT. This gives the protein CASSQGRRQGRDQPQHF.

This chain joins TRBV25-1 and TRBJ2-2, with TRBD2 identical over 14 bases. J was trimmed by 6 bases and V by 7 bases; bases with no gene match: 7. The CDR3 runs 16 residues. CDR1 and CDR2 from the germline V gene are MGHDK and SYGVNS. As DNA, the CDR3 is TGTGCCAGCATGGTGGGGACTAGCGGGAGATCCGGGGAGCTGTTTTTT. This encodes CASMVGTSGRSGELFF.

The chain uses TRBV7-6 and TRBJ2-7, with 8 bases identical to TRBD2. The V segment lost 2 bases and the J segment 3 bases; nucleotides outside the gene matches: 3. Germline V gene sequence: CDR1 SGHVS, CDR2 FNYEAQ. The CDR3 has 14 residues. The CDR3 bases are TGTGCCAGCAGCTTAACTAGCGGCAACTACGAGCAGTACTTC. Translating it yields CASSLTSGNYEQYF.

CDR3 protein: CASSPHQRGYNEQFF. The DNA for the CDR3 is TGTGCCAGCAGCCCCCACCAGCGGGGATACAATGAGCAGTTCTTC. V gene TRBV27 combines with J gene TRBJ2-1; 7 nucleotides match TRBD2. The V gene end was trimmed by 6 bases and the J gene end by 4 bases; junction bases not matched to a gene: 9. This CDR3 comprises 15 residues. Germline assignment: CDR1 MNHEY and CDR2 SMNVEV (reference sequence).

The chain is built from TRBV6-6 and TRBJ1-5; no reliable D call. V lost 7 bases to trimming and J lost 4 bases, with 17 bases between them. The CDR3 is 15 residues long. Germline CDR1 MNHNY, CDR2 SVGAGI (reference sequence). For the CDR3, the DNA is TGTGCCAGCAATACAAACAGTTTTCATAATCAGCCCCAGCATTTT. Translation: CASNTNSFHNQPQHF.

The CDR3 DNA sequence: TGTGCCAGTATCCCGACTAGCGGTCCCTCCTACAATGAGCAGTTCTTC. It is translated as CASIPTSGPSYNEQFF. The chain links TRBV19 to TRBJ2-1, with TRBD2 matching 9 bases. The junction had 7 bases not matched to a gene; V was cut back by 7 bases and J by 0 bases. CDR1 and CDR2 (germline): LNHDA, SQIVND (reference sequence). This CDR3 contains 16 residues.

DNA of the CDR3: TGTGCCAGCAGCTTATCCTCGGACAGGGGCTATGGCTACACCTTC. Translated: CASSLSSDRGYGYTF. This sequence joins TRBV7-2 and TRBJ1-2, with TRBD1 identical over 9 bases. V gave up 2 bases and J gave up 4 bases; unmatched junction bases: 5. The V gene's germline CDR1 is SGHTA and CDR2 FQGNSA. The CDR3 spans 15 residues.

V gene TRBV4-2 combines with J gene TRBJ2-3; D uncertain. The CDR3 length is 18 residues. The V gene lost 0 bases and the J gene lost 0 bases, with 16 bases spanning the gap. Germline V gives CDR1 LGHNA, CDR2 YNFKEQ. CDR3: CASSQDPQTLHSTDTQYF. The CDR3 DNA follows: TGTGCCAGCAGCCAAGATCCACAGACCTTACACAGCACAGATACGCAGTATTTT.

The chain has TRBV7-8 and TRBJ1-5; D is possibly TRBD1 (5 bases). The germline V gene encodes CDR1 SGHVS and CDR2 FQNEAQ. The V end lost 0 bases, the J end lost 4 bases, and 10 bases lay between the germline ends. The CDR3 runs 15 residues. The CDR3: CASSLAPGLNQPQHF. The CDR3 DNA is TGTGCCAGCAGCTTAGCTCCAGGGCTTAATCAGCCCCAGCATTTT.

This chain joins TRBV7-9 and TRBJ1-2, with a tentative D call TRBD1 (6 bases). CDR1 is SEHNR and CDR2 is FQNEAQ in the germline V gene (reference sequence). The CDR3 runs 14 residues. V was cut by 4 bases and J by 3 bases, with 12 bases left in between. The CDR3, as DNA: TGTGCCAGCAGCTATCTTTCAGGGGACTATGGCTACACCTTC. This gives the protein CASSYLSGDYGYTF.

Concerning this clone itself: Other nucleotide sequences in the sample specify the same CDR3. The V and J genes are TRBV5-1 and TRBJ1-1; D possibly corresponds to TRBD1 (5 bases). With 0 bases removed from V and 1 base from J, the gap between germline ends came to 10 bases. Germline V gene lookup returns CDR1 SGHRS and CDR2 YFSETQ. The CDR3 loop spans 15 amino acids. This CDR3 is CASSLVGTENTEAFF. CDR3 DNA sequence: TGCGCCAGCAGCTTGGTTGGGACTGAGAACACTGAAGCTTTCTTT.

The chain is built from TRBV28 and TRBJ2-7; 7 nucleotides match TRBD1. This CDR3 is 15 amino acids long. Per the germline V gene, CDR1 is MDHEN and CDR2 is SYDVKM. V gave up 7 bases and J gave up 2 bases; unmatched junction bases: 11. The CDR3 reads CASTQARTGAYEQYF. Here the CDR3 DNA reads TGTGCCAGCACCCAGGCCCGGACAGGAGCCTACGAGCAGTACTTC.

For the CDR3, the DNA is TGTGCCAGCAGTTTCCCTCAGGGCTTTTTCTCCTCTGGAAACACCATATATTTT. Translated: CASSFPQGFFSSGNTIYF. The chain employs TRBV28 and TRBJ1-3, with D maybe TRBD1 (5 bases). Trimming shortened V by 3 bases and J by 0 bases, and 18 bases separated the two germline ends. The CDR3 consists of 18 residues. Germline CDR1 and CDR2: MDHEN and SYDVKM.